This T cell receptor (beta chain) was captured in a study of CXCR3-negative and CXCR3-positive naive CD8 T cells. Notes on this clonotype: The antigen is undetermined.

Germline CDR1 reads SGHTA; CDR2 reads FQGNSA. The CDR3 loop spans 13 amino acids. Study-wide findings and caveats: More hydrophobic TRB CDR3s occurred in CXCR3-positive than in CXCR3-negative naive cells.

UMI-labeled 5' RACE TRB cDNA libraries were prepared from the cells. TCRdb reanalyzed the 5' RACE reads and collapses them to one entry per CDR3 protein, without DNA. This sample lists around 160,000 distinct CDR3 sequences; its ten largest clones have 0.25% to 0.3%. Triplicate sorting captured about 300,000 cells each from every CD8+ T cell subset. CD45RO-CCR7+CD27+CD95- defined naive CD8+ T cells. The chain employs TRBV7-2 and TRBJ2-1. The sample taken for sequencing was naive CXCR3+ CD8+ T cells from blood. Subset in this sample: CD45RO-CCR7+CD27+CD95- naive CD8+ T cells expressing CXCR3 (TNR3+). The receptor was isolated from a human donor in good health. Some clones in this sample may be carry-over from other donors' samples. CDR3: CASSSNYYNEQFF. Full variable domain (outside the CDR3, taken from reference TRBV7-2 and TRBJ2-1): GAGVSQSPSNKVTEKGKDVELRCDPISGHTALYWYRQSLGQGLEFLIYFQGNSAPDKSGLPSDRFSAERTGGSVSTLTIQRTQQEDSAVYLCASSSNYYNEQFFGPGTRLTVL.